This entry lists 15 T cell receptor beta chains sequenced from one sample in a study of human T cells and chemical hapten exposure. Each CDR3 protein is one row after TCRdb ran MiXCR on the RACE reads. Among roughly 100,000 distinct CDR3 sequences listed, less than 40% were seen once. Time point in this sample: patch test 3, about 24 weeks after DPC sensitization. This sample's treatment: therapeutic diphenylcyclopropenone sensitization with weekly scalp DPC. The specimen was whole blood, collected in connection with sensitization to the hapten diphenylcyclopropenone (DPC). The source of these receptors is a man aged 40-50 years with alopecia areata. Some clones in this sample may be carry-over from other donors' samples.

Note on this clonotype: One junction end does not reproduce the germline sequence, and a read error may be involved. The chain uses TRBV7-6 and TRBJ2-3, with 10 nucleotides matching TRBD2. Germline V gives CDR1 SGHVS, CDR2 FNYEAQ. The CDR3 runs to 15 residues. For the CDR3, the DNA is TGTGCCAGCAGCCTAGCGGGAGTCGGCTCAGATACGCAGTATTTT. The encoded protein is CASSLAGVGSDTQYF.

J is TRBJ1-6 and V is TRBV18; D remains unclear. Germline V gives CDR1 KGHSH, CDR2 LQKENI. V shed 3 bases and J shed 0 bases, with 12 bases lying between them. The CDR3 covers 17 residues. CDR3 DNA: TGTGCCAGCTCACCGGAGGCGGGGAGCTCCTATAATTCACCCCTCCACTTT. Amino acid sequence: CASSPEAGSSYNSPLHF.

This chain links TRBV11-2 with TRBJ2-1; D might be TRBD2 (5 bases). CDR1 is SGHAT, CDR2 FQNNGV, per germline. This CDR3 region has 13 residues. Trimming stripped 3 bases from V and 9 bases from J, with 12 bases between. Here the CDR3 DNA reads TGTGCCAGCAGCTTCGGGCTAGCTGGTGAGCAGTTCTTC. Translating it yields CASSFGLAGEQFF.

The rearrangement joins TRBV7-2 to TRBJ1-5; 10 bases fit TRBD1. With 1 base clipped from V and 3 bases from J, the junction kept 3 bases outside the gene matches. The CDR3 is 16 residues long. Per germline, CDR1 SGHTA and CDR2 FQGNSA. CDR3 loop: CASSLGQGANNQPQHF. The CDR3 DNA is TGTGCCAGCAGCTTAGGACAGGGGGCTAACAATCAGCCCCAGCATTTT.

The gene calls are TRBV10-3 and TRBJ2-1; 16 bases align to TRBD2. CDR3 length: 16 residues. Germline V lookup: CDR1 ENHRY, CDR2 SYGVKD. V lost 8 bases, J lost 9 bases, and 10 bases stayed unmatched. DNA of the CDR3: TGTGCCATCTCGGGGTTGGGACTAGCGGGAGGGGGTGAGCAGTTCTTC. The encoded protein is CAISGLGLAGGGEQFF.

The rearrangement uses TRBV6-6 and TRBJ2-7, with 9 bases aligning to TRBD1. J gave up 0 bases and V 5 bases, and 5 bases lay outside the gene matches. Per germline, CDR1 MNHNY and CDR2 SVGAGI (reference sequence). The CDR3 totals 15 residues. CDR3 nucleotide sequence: TGTGCCAGCAGTACCCCGGACAGGGGCTCCTACGAGCAGTACGTC. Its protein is CASSTPDRGSYEQYV.

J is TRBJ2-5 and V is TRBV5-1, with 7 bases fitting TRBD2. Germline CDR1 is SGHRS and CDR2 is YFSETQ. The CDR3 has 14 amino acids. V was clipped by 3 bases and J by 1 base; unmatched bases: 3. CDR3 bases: TGCGCCAGCAGCTGGGGGACTACCCAAGAGACCCAGTACTTC. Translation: CASSWGTTQETQYF.

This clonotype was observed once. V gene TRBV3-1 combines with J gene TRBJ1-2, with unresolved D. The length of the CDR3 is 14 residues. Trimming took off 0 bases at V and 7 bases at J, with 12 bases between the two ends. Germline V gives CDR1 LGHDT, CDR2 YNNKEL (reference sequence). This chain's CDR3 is CASSQERSIGGYTF. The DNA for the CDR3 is TGTGCCAGCAGCCAAGAGCGGAGTATCGGTGGCTACACCTTC.

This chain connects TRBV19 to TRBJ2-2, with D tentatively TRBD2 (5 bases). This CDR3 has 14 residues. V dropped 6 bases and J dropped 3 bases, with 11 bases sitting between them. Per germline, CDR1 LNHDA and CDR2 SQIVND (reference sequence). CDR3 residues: CASRYGGDTGELFF. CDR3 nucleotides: TGTGCCAGTAGGTACGGAGGAGACACCGGGGAGCTGTTTTTT. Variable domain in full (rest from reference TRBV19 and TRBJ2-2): DGGITQSPKYLFRKEGQNVTLSCEQNLNHDAMYWYRQDPGQGLRLIYYSQIVNDFQKGDIAEGYSVSREKKESFPLTVTSAQKNPTAFYLCASRYGGDTGELFFGEGSRLTVL.

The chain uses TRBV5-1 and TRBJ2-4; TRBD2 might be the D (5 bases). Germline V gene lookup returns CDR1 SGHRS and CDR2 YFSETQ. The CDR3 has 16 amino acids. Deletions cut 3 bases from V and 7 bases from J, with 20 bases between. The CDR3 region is CASSYPSSSRKNIQYF. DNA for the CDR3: TGCGCCAGCAGCTATCCGTCTAGCAGCCGCAAGAACATTCAGTACTTC.

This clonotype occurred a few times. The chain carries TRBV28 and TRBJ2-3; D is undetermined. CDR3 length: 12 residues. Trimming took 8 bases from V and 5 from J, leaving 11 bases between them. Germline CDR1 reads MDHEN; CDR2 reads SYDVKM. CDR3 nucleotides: TGTGCCAGCCACCCTTCGGGAGATACGCAGTATTTT. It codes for CASHPSGDTQYF.

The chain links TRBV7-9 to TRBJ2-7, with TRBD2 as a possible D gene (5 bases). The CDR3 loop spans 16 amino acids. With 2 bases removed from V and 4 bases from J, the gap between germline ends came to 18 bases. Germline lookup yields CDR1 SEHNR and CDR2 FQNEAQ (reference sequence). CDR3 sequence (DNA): TGTGCCAGCAGCTTAATGTCACTAGGGAGTACGTACGAGCAGTACGTC. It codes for CASSLMSLGSTYEQYV.

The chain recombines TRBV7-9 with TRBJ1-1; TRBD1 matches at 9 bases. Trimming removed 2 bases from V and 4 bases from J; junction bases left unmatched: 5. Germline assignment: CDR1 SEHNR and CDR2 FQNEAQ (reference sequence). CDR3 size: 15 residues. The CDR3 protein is CASSLSTGGLTEAFF. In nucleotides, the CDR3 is TGTGCCAGCAGCTTATCAACAGGGGGCCTCACTGAAGCTTTCTTT.

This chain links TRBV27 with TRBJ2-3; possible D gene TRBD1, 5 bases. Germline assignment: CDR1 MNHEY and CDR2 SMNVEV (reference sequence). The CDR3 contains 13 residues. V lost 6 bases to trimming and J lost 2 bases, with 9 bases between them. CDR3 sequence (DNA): TGTGCCAGCAGCCAGGGTCACACAGATACGCAGTATTTT. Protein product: CASSQGHTDTQYF.

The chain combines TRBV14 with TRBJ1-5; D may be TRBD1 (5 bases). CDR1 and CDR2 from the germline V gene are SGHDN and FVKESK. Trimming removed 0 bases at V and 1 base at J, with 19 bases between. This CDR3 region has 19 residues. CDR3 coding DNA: TGTGCCAGCAGCCAAGAGTATCGCAGGGTGTCGGTGAGCAATCAGCCCCAGCATTTT. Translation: CASSQEYRRVSVSNQPQHF.